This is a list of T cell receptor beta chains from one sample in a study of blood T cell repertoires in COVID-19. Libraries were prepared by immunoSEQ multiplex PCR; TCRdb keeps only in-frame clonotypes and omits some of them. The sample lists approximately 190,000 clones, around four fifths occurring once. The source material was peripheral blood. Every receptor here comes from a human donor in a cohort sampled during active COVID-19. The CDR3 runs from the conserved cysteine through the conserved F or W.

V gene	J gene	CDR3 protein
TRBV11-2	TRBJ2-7	CASSLVGLSYEQYF
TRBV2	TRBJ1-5	CASSGQIFQPQHF
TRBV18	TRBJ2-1	CASSKWMSGRAINEQFF
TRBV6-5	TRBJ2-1	CASRSPGQKYNEQFF
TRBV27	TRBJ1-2	CASSFDRVGYGYTF
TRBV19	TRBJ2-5	CASSPRTGTKTQYF
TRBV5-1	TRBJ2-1	CASSGTGGAYNEQFF
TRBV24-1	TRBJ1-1	CATSDLRGTLVGEEAFF
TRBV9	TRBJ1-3	CASSRGDSSGNTIYF
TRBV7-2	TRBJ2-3	CASSLEGLAGGGYTDTQYF